This T cell receptor (beta chain) is drawn from a study of blood T cell repertoires in COVID-19. Study as a whole: Acute and convalescent COVID-19 specimens originated in the United States, Italy and Spain.

Assay used: immunoSEQ multiplex PCR; TCRdb lists only in-frame clones, some missing. This sample has roughly 500,000 clones; around nine tenths occur once, and the top ten carry less than 2%. This clone was observed once. The receptor comes from a middle-aged woman who had recovered from COVID-19. Material for sequencing was PBMCs or T cells enriched from blood (not recorded which).

CDR3 loop: CATHPGGTNEKLFF. CDR3 sequence (DNA): TGCGCCACCCATCCAGGGGGAACTAATGAAAAACTGTTTTTT. The V gene is TRBV10-2, the J gene TRBJ1-4, with 7 nucleotides matching TRBD1. This CDR3 is built from 14 residues. CDR1 and CDR2 (germline): WSHSY, SAAADI. With 10 bases clipped from V and 1 base from J, the junction kept 6 bases outside the gene matches.